This T cell receptor (beta chain) was identified in a study of control samples from healthy donors and cancer patients. Unmatched junction bases numbered 11, after V lost 8 bases and J lost 15 bases. CDR1 and CDR2 from the germline V gene are LGHNT and FRNRAP. The CDR3 runs to 12 residues. Generated by immunoSEQ multiplex PCR, the TCRdb table keeps only in-frame clones and is missing some. The repertoire holds 75,000 to 100,000 clones, with roughly four fifths as singletons. Sequencing was done on a sample of blood. The sequence derives from a man aged 55 to 70 in good health. The chain is built from TRBV12-5 and TRBJ1-5; 9 bases are a match to TRBD1. This chain's CDR3 is CASNSFPGQGHF. In DNA, the CDR3 is TGTGCTAGTAACTCCTTTCCGGGACAGGGGCATTTT.